This T cell receptor beta chain is from a study of naive and memory T cell subsets. Two oligonucleotides, mixed equimolar, formed the beta constant-region primer covering TRBC1 and TRBC2. MiXCR, run by TCRdb on the UMI-ligation and nested PCR reads, gives a single entry per CDR3 protein. The sample carries about 150,000 distinct CDR3 sequences, more than 15% recorded once. J gave up 10 bases and V 0 bases, and 10 bases lay outside the gene matches. The CDR3 contains 17 residues. Looked up from germline, CDR1 is LNHNV and CDR2 is YYDKDF (reference sequence). The source material was naive CD4+ T cells from blood. The TCR was taken from a human donor in good health. The chain is built from TRBV15 and TRBJ2-3; 13 bases map to TRBD2. The CDR3 DNA is TGTGCCACCAGCAGAGAGGGGACTAGCGGGACCTACGCGCCGCAGTATTTT. This encodes CATSREGTSGTYAPQYF.